This is a list of T cell receptor beta chains from one sample in a study of naive and memory T cell subsets. Via MiXCR, TCRdb re-called the 5' RACE reads, giving one row per CDR3 protein. The repertoire consists of roughly 48,000 distinct CDR3 sequences, with about 4.4% occurring once and the leading ten covering around 0.8%. The receptors stem from a female donor in good health. Each CDR3 is given without its conserved first and last residue. The order of the fields is V gene, CDR3 protein.

TRBV12-3/TRBV12-4,ASSLGSRNTIY
TRBV6-6,ASFKGQGAYEQY
TRBV9,ASNTLGRVQETQY
TRBV27,ASTRSSGRVDTQY
TRBV20-1,SASTNRGHNQPQH
TRBV7-2,ASSYRTGGWTDTQY
TRBV6-5,ASSSGSRSLH
TRBV20-1,SANRDSYEQY
TRBV5-6,ASRARGPNTGELF
TRBV7-3,ASSSFSTSLSYNEQF
TRBV11-2,ASSLVLAGPYEQY
TRBV28,ASSTLSVNTEAF
TRBV7-2,ASSQPGLAGVQETQY
TRBV6-7,ASSYSRRRNEKLF
TRBV28,ASSFSKGPSYGYT
TRBV27,ASSPKGAGNTIY
TRBV11-2,ASSLLAGLNTGELF
TRBV20-1,SAILTSYEQY
TRBV24-1,ATDRLNGANVLT
TRBV7-9,ASSFLGPNTEAF
TRBV7-2,ASSLSNF
TRBV7-9,ASSFPVQSVYRQGNTEAF
TRBV10-1,ASSDNYVQETQY
TRBV29-1,SVENGNTIY
TRBV4-1,ASSHQPGGGYT
TRBV7-7,ASSLRTSGLYNEQF
TRBV14,ASSQRIIGGGELF
TRBV7-2,ASRPGLAYNEQF
TRBV10-3,AISEFASSSSYNEQF
TRBV24-1,ATSDWGQGATFFTDTQY
TRBV29-1,SALDRGRTEKLF
TRBV13,ASSNRLAGGYEQF
TRBV27,ASSFSRGSQETQY
TRBV29-1,SAGGTVGYT
TRBV20-1,SARVPGGQGVLNTEAF
TRBV30,AWSVLGYNEQF
TRBV3-1,ASSRTSTGELF
TRBV10-3,AISLNKGAYNEQF
TRBV7-9,ASSPPTGDGSPLH
TRBV29-1,SVPGTSGYEQY
TRBV7-9,ASSPGTMNTGELF
TRBV14,ASPTWIDTDTQY
TRBV2,ASRIMGGRETQY
TRBV6-2/TRBV6-3,ASSYGTATEAF
TRBV7-2,ASSSWGAAF
TRBV19,ASSRPSGNTDTQY
TRBV5-1,ASSLGLAGGPSSYEQY
TRBV7-2,ASSYQGIGAEQY
TRBV19,ASSNRADQPQH
TRBV11-1,ASSPNSLAGVKNEQF
TRBV10-3,AISEKQDNQPQH
TRBV27,ATLRGANEQF
TRBV18,ASSGGIYNEQF
TRBV9,ASSTGQGSYEQY
TRBV15,ATSRGFTRSVIAKNIQY